Following are 26 T cell receptor beta chains from one sample sequenced in a study of cytomegalovirus exposure and HLA in healthy donors. Primers for the PCR totalled 60 Vbeta and 13 Jbeta. TCRdb's table, derived via immunoSEQ multiplex PCR, lists solely in-frame clones and lacks some. This sample carries about 110,000 clones, over 60% of them seen once, and the ten largest clones take 2.5% to 3.5%. The sample consisted of PBMCs. Every receptor here comes from a woman in her sixties in good health and CMV-seropositive.

The chain employs TRBV4-1 and TRBJ1-1, with 7 positions matching TRBD1. Trimming removed 4 bases from V and 2 bases from J; junction bases left unmatched: 4. The CDR3 is made up of 14 amino acids. Germline V gives CDR1 MGHRA, CDR2 YSYEKL. The CDR3 protein is CASSLRQGNTEAFF. The CDR3 nucleotides read TGCGCCAGCAGCCTCCGACAGGGAAACACTGAAGCTTTCTTT.

The CDR3 sequence is CASGLVIISGRWNTGELFF. In nucleotides, the CDR3 is TGTGCTAGTGGTTTGGTAATAATTTCCGGGAGGTGGAATACCGGGGAGCTGTTTTTT. This chain uses TRBV12-5 with TRBJ2-2, with 7 bases fitting TRBD2. The CDR3 is made up of 19 amino acids. Germline lookup yields CDR1 LGHNT and CDR2 FRNRAP. V was pared by 0 bases and J by 5 bases, with 15 bases of the junction left unmatched.

V is TRBV14 and J is TRBJ1-3; D uncertain. The germline CDR1 and CDR2 sequences are SGHDN and FVKESK. CDR3 size: 15 residues. V was shortened by 3 bases and J by 2 bases, with 11 bases between the two germline ends. The CDR3 here is CASSQFSRAGNTIYF. The CDR3 coding sequence is TGTGCCAGCAGCCAGTTTTCGAGGGCTGGAAACACCATATATTTT.

The rearrangement joins TRBV6-4 to TRBJ1-4; D might be TRBD1 (5 bases). This CDR3 is 14 amino acids long. CDR1 and CDR2 from the germline V gene are MRHNA and SNTAGT. V shed 3 bases and J shed 8 bases, with 13 bases lying between them. The CDR3 loop is CASSEWGGREKLFF. The CDR3 DNA reads TGTGCCAGCAGTGAGTGGGGGGGGAGGGAAAAACTGTTTTTT.

This clone was seen a single time. CDR3: CASSPYALIWTDANTGELFF. The DNA for the CDR3 is TGTGCCAGCTCACCATACGCGTTGATATGGACAGACGCGAACACCGGGGAGCTGTTTTTT. The genes are TRBV18 and TRBJ2-2, with a tentative D call TRBD1 (6 bases). With 2 bases removed from V and 0 bases from J, the gap between germline ends came to 22 bases. Looked up from germline, CDR1 is KGHSH and CDR2 is LQKENI. The CDR3 totals 20 residues.

The J gene is TRBJ2-2, the V gene TRBV19, with 7 bases that match TRBD1. V dropped 4 bases and J dropped 0; count of bases not matched to a gene: 2. Germline assignment: CDR1 LNHDA and CDR2 SQIVND (reference sequence). CDR3 size: 15 residues. CDR3 sequence (DNA): TGTGCCAGTAGTAACAGGGGCGCGAACACCGGGGAGCTGTTTTTT. Its protein product is CASSNRGANTGELFF.

This sequence joins TRBV19 and TRBJ1-1, with TRBD1 matching 9 bases. Germline V gene data show CDR1 as LNHDA and CDR2 as SQIVND (reference sequence). The CDR3 sequence is 14 residues long. V shed 7 bases and J 6 bases; nucleotides not matched to a gene: 9. The CDR3, as DNA: TGTGCCAGTACCAGACAGGGGGGTAGACCTGAAGCTTTCTTT. Its translation: CASTRQGGRPEAFF.

The chain combines TRBV28 with TRBJ1-1; D unresolved. The CDR3 extends over 12 amino acids. Germline loops: CDR1 MDHEN, CDR2 SYDVKM. Trimming stripped 6 bases from V and 1 base from J, with 6 bases between. CDR3 amino acids: CASRQTNTEAFF. DNA of the CDR3: TGTGCCAGCAGACAGACGAACACTGAAGCTTTCTTT.

V is TRBV4-1 and J is TRBJ2-5; 12 bases map to TRBD2. Germline loops: CDR1 MGHRA, CDR2 YSYEKL. The CDR3 runs 21 residues. Trimming removed 0 bases from V and 5 bases from J; junction bases left unmatched: 19. The CDR3 DNA reads TGCGCCAGCAGCCAAGAGGGCCGACTAGCGGGAGCAACCTCTTACCGGGAGACCCAGTACTTC. Protein sequence: CASSQEGRLAGATSYRETQYF.

The chain links TRBV7-6 to TRBJ2-7; 10 nucleotides line up with TRBD2. The CDR3 has 16 residues. V gave up 1 base and J gave up 4 bases; unmatched junction bases: 7. Germline V gives CDR1 SGHVS, CDR2 FNYEAQ. The CDR3 loop is CASSLGAAGGKYEQYF. CDR3 coding DNA: TGTGCCAGCAGCTTAGGGGCAGCGGGAGGGAAGTACGAGCAGTACTTC.

The chain uses TRBV28 and TRBJ2-7, with D tentatively TRBD2 (5 bases). V was pared by 5 bases and J by 2 bases, with 7 bases between. CDR3 length: 12 residues. CDR1 and CDR2 from the germline V gene are MDHEN and SYDVKM. CDR3 in DNA: TGTGCCAGCAGTACACTAGCCTACGAGCAGTACTTC. Its protein product is CASSTLAYEQYF.

The V call is TRBV18, the J call TRBJ1-5; D uncertain. V dropped 3 bases and J dropped 3 bases, with 9 bases sitting between them. Germline CDR1 is KGHSH and CDR2 is LQKENI. CDR3 length equals 14 residues. CDR3 loop: CASSPRGLNQPQHF. The CDR3 region has the DNA TGTGCCAGCTCACCGCGAGGACTCAATCAGCCCCAGCATTTT.

The rearrangement links TRBV9 to TRBJ2-5; 11 bases align to TRBD1. Trimming took 4 bases from V and 5 from J; bases not matched to a gene: 10. There are 16 residues in the CDR3. Germline CDR1 is SGDLS and CDR2 is YYNGEE. CDR3 loop: CASSTGQGAAYETQYF. CDR3 sequence (DNA): TGTGCCAGCAGCACCGGACAGGGGGCGGCCTATGAGACCCAGTACTTC.

This chain links TRBV7-9 with TRBJ1-3; unclear D gene. This CDR3 spans 17 amino acids. The ends were cut back, 1 base at V and 0 bases at J, with 13 bases in the middle. Germline lookup yields CDR1 SEHNR and CDR2 FQNEAQ (reference sequence). The CDR3 region has the DNA TGTGCCAGCAGCTTAGTCCAGGCCTCAAGCTCTGGAAACACCATATATTTT. It specifies CASSLVQASSSGNTIYF.

J is TRBJ2-1 and V is TRBV19; possibly TRBD2 for D (6 bases). This CDR3 has 16 amino acids. The V and J ends lost 4 bases and 4 bases respectively, with 17 bases between them. Germline V gene lookup returns CDR1 LNHDA and CDR2 SQIVND (reference sequence). The CDR3 loop is CASSSGAITNYNEQFF. In nucleotides, the CDR3 is TGTGCCAGTAGTAGCGGGGCCATTACTAATTACAATGAGCAGTTCTTC. The whole variable domain, filled in from reference TRBV19 and TRBJ2-1, reads DGGITQSPKYLFRKEGQNVTLSCEQNLNHDAMYWYRQDPGQGLRLIYYSQIVNDFQKGDIAEGYSVSREKKESFPLTVTSAQKNPTAFYLCASSSGAITNYNEQFFGPGTRLTVL.

The rearrangement links TRBV2 to TRBJ1-5, with D perhaps TRBD1 (5 bases). The CDR3 is 15 residues long. Germline loops: CDR1 SNHLY, CDR2 FYNNEI. Trimming took off 2 bases at V and 7 bases at J, with 15 bases between the two ends. CDR3 nucleotide sequence: TGTGCCAGCAGTGAAATAGCAGGGTTAGGGCAGCCCCAGCATTTT. Translated, it gives CASSEIAGLGQPQHF.

The V call is TRBV6-1, the J call TRBJ1-1; possibly TRBD1 for D (5 bases). The CDR3 is made up of 14 amino acids. CDR1 MNHNS and CDR2 SASEGT come from the germline V gene. Trimming shortened V by 3 bases and J by 6 bases, and 14 bases separated the two germline ends. CDR3 amino acids: CASSDGHLGPEAFF. The CDR3, as DNA: TGTGCCAGCAGTGACGGACATCTGGGTCCTGAAGCTTTCTTT.

The chain carries TRBV10-3 and TRBJ2-3; TRBD2 matches 9 bases. With V trimmed by 8 bases and J by 4 bases, 7 bases remained unmatched. The CDR3 spans 14 residues. CDR1 and CDR2 from the germline V gene are ENHRY and SYGVKD. As DNA, the CDR3 is TGTGCCATCGATAGCGGGAGCATAGCAGATACGCAGTATTTT. Its protein product is CAIDSGSIADTQYF.

The rearrangement links TRBV7-3 to TRBJ2-5, with TRBD2 matching 7 bases. This CDR3 region has 15 residues. Germline trimming cut 6 bases from V and 2 bases from J; bases unmatched to any gene: 9. CDR1 is SGHTA, CDR2 FQGTGA, per germline. In DNA form, the CDR3 reads TGTGCCAGCAGTCGGACTAGTTCAGGTCAAGAGACCCAGTACTTC. This gives the protein CASSRTSSGQETQYF. The whole variable domain, remainder taken from reference TRBV7-3 and TRBJ2-5, is GAGVSQTPSNKVTEKGKYVELRCDPISGHTALYWYRQSLGQGPEFLIYFQGTGAADDSGLPNDRFFAVRPEGSVSTLKIQRTERGDSAVYLCASSRTSSGQETQYFGPGTRLLVL.

V is TRBV7-6 and J is TRBJ1-1; 11 bases are shared with TRBD1. The CDR3 totals 18 residues. Germline V CDR1 and CDR2: SGHVS, FNYEAQ. Trimming at V came to 5 bases and at J to 4 bases, leaving 15 bases not matched to a gene. The CDR3 loop is CASSLQGGTGGVGTEAFF. DNA for the CDR3: TGTGCCAGCAGCCTCCAGGGCGGGACAGGGGGGGTGGGCACTGAAGCTTTCTTT.

The V call is TRBV27, the J call TRBJ1-6, with 7 bases that match TRBD1. V gave up 0 bases and J gave up 4 bases; unmatched junction bases: 6. This CDR3 is 17 amino acids long. Germline V gene lookup returns CDR1 MNHEY and CDR2 SMNVEV (reference sequence). DNA for the CDR3: TGTGCCAGCAGTTTATCGAGAGGGGGCGGGTATAATTCACCCCTCCACTTT. Residues: CASSLSRGGGYNSPLHF.

The V call is TRBV9, the J call TRBJ2-7, with D maybe TRBD1 (6 bases). Germline CDR1 reads SGDLS; CDR2 reads YYNGEE. This CDR3 has 13 amino acids. V lost 3 bases and J 4 bases, leaving 11 bases between the germline ends. The CDR3 nucleotides are TGTGCCAGCAGCGCAGTACAGGGTTACGAGCAGTACTTC. Its protein is CASSAVQGYEQYF.

In this sample, this clone turned up once. The rearrangement uses TRBV6-6 and TRBJ2-7; TRBD1 agrees at 7 bases. Germline CDR1 is MNHNY and CDR2 is SVGAGI (reference sequence). The CDR3 runs to 12 residues. The J segment lost 5 bases and the V segment lost 6 bases, leaving 4 bases of the junction unmatched. The DNA of the CDR3 is TGTGCCAGCAGGCGTACAGGGGACGAGCAGTACTTC. Protein product: CASRRTGDEQYF.

The J gene is TRBJ1-1, the V gene TRBV7-9; the D gene is possibly TRBD1 (5 bases). This CDR3 has 15 amino acids. The V gene's germline CDR1 is SEHNR and CDR2 FQNEAQ (reference sequence). V was pared by 4 bases and J by 1 base, with 13 bases between. The CDR3 protein is CASSSPWGGNTEAFF. CDR3 DNA sequence: TGTGCCAGCAGCTCCCCATGGGGGGGGAACACTGAAGCTTTCTTT. Looking up the rest from reference TRBV7-9 and TRBJ1-1 gives the full variable domain: DTGVSQNPRHKITKRGQNVTFRCDPISEHNRLYWYRQTLGQGPEFLTYFQNEAQLEKSRLLSDRFSAERPKGSFSTLEIQRTEQGDSAMYLCASSSPWGGNTEAFFGQGTRLTVV.

This chain connects TRBV10-3 to TRBJ1-5; D is possibly TRBD1 (5 bases). V lost 11 bases and J 2 bases, leaving 13 bases between the germline ends. This CDR3 is 13 amino acids long. Germline V lookup: CDR1 ENHRY, CDR2 SYGVKD. The CDR3 sequence is CAGGGVGNQPQHF. The CDR3 DNA is TGTGCCGGAGGAGGGGTTGGCAATCAGCCCCAGCATTTT.

The chain has TRBV28 and TRBJ1-2, with D possibly being TRBD1 (6 bases). V was pared by 6 bases and J by 0 bases, with 11 bases between. CDR3 length equals 14 residues. CDR1 is MDHEN, CDR2 SYDVKM, per germline. The CDR3: CASRGGQPNYGYTF. CDR3 DNA sequence: TGTGCCAGCAGGGGCGGACAGCCTAACTATGGCTACACCTTC.